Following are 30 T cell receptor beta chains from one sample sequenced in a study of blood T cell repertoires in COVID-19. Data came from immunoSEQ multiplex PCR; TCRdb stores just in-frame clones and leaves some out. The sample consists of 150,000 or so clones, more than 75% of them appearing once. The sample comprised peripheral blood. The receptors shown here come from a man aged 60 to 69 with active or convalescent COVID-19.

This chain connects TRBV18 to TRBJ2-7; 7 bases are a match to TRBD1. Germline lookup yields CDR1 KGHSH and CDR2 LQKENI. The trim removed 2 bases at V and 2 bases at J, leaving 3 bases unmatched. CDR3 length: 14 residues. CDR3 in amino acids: CASSPVDRAYEQYF. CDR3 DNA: TGTGCCAGCTCACCAGTAGACAGGGCCTACGAGCAGTACTTC.

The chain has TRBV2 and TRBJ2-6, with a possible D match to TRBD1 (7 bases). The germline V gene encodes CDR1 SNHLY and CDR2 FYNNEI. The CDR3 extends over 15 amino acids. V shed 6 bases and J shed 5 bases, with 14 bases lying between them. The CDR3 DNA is TGTGCCAGCAGCTCAGGGGGGCGAAGGGCCAACGTCCTGACTTTC. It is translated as CASSSGGRRANVLTF.

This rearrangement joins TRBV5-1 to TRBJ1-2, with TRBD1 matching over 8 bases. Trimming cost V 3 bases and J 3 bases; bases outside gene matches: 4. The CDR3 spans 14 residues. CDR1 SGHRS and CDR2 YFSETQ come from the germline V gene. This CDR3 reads CASSSTQGDYGYTF. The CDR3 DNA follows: TGCGCCAGCAGCTCAACACAGGGGGACTATGGCTACACCTTC.

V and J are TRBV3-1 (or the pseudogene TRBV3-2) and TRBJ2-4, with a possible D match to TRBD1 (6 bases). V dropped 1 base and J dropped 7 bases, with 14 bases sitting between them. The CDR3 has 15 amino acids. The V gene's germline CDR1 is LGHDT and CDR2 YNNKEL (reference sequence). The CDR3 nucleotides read TGTGCCAGCAGCCAAGCCCCCAGGGGTTGGAACATTCAGTACTTC. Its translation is CASSQAPRGWNIQYF.

CDR3 in DNA: TGTGCCAGCAGTCTCCTAGGGGGACAGGGGGCAAAAGAGCAGTACTTC. Protein sequence: CASSLLGGQGAKEQYF. This chain uses TRBV27 with TRBJ2-7; 12 nucleotides align to TRBD1. The CDR3 has 16 amino acids. With V trimmed by 5 bases and J by 7 bases, 12 bases remained unmatched. CDR1 and CDR2 (germline): MNHEY, SMNVEV (reference sequence).

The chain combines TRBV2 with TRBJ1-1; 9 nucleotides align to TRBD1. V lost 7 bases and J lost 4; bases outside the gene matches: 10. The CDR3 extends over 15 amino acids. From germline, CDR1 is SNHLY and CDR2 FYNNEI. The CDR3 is CASMREQGARTEAFF. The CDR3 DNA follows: TGTGCCAGCATGCGGGAACAGGGGGCGCGCACTGAAGCTTTCTTT.

CDR3 sequence (DNA): TGTGCCAGCAGCGGGGGACTAGGCTTCACAGATACGCAGTATTTT. It codes for CASSGGLGFTDTQYF. V usage is TRBV9 and J usage is TRBJ2-3; 8 nucleotides agree with TRBD2. The CDR3 extends over 15 amino acids. In germline, CDR1 is SGDLS, CDR2 YYNGEE. The trim removed 3 bases at V and 2 bases at J, leaving 5 bases unmatched.

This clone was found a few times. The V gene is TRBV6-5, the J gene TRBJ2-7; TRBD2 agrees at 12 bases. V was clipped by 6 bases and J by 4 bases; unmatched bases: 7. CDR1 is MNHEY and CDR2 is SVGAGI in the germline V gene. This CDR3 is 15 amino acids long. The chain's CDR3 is CASSLTGTSGYEQYF. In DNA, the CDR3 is TGTGCCAGCAGCCTAACCGGGACTAGCGGGTACGAGCAGTACTTC.

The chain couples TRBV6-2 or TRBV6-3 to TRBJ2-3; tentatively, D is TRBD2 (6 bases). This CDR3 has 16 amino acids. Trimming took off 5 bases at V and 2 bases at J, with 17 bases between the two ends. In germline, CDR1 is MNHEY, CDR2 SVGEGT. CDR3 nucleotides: TGTGCCAGCAGTAGGCGGGAATATCATAACACAGATACGCAGTATTTT. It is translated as CASSRREYHNTDTQYF.

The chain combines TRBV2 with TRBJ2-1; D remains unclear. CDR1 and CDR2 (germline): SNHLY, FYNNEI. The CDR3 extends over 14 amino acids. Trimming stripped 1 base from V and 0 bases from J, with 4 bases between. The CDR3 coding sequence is TGTGCCAGCAGTGAAGAGAGCTCCTACAATGAGCAGTTCTTC. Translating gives CASSEESSYNEQFF.

The CDR3 is CASSPPGDRSYTGELFF. The CDR3 nucleotides read TGCGCCAGCAGCCCCCCCGGCGATCGGAGTTATACCGGGGAGCTGTTTTTT. The chain recombines TRBV4-1 with TRBJ2-2; no clear D. V was cut by 4 bases and J by 5 bases, with 20 bases left in between. The germline gives CDR1 MGHRA, CDR2 YSYEKL. The CDR3 is 17 residues long.

CDR3 loop: CASSVDRGSGYTF. The CDR3 DNA is TGTGCCAGCAGTGTCGACAGGGGTAGCGGCTACACCTTC. V is TRBV28 and J is TRBJ1-2, with 8 bases matching TRBD1. V lost 5 bases and J lost 8; bases outside the gene matches: 7. Germline CDR1 MDHEN, CDR2 SYDVKM. This CDR3 comprises 13 residues.

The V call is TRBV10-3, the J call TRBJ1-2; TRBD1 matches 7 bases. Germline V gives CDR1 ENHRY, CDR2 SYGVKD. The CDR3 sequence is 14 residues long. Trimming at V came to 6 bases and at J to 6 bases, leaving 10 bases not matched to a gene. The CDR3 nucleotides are TGTGCCATCAGCCCCTCTACAGGGGTAGATGGCTACACCTTC. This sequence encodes CAISPSTGVDGYTF.

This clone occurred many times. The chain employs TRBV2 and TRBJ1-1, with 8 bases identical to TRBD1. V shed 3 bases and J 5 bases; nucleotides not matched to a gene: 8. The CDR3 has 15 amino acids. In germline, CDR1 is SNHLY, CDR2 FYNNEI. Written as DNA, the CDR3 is TGTGCCAGCAGTGACCAGGGGGCGTCACGAACTGAAGCTTTCTTT. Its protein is CASSDQGASRTEAFF.

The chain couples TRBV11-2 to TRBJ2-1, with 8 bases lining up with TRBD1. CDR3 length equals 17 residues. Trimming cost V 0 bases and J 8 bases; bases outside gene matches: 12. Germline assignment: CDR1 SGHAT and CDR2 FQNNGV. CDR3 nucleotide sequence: TGTGCCAGCAGCTTAGATCTCAGCAGGGGGCTCACCCATGAGCAGTTCTTC. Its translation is CASSLDLSRGLTHEQFF.

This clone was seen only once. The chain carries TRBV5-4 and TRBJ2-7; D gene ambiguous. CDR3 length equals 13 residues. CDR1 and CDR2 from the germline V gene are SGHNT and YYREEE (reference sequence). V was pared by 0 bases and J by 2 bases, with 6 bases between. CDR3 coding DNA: TGTGCCAGCAGCTTGGACTTGACCTACGAGCAGTACTTC. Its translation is CASSLDLTYEQYF.

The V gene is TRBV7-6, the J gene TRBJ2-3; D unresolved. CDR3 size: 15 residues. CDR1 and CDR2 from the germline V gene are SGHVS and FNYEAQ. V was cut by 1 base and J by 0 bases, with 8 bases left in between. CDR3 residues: CASSLEAESTDTQYF. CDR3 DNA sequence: TGTGCCAGCAGCTTAGAGGCGGAAAGCACAGATACGCAGTATTTT. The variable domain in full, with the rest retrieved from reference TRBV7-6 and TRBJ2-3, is GAGVSQSPRYKVTKRGQDVALRCDPISGHVSLYWYRQALGQGPEFLTYFNYEAQQDKSGLPNDRFSAERPEGSISTLTIQRTEQRDSAMYRCASSLEAESTDTQYFGPGTRLTVL.

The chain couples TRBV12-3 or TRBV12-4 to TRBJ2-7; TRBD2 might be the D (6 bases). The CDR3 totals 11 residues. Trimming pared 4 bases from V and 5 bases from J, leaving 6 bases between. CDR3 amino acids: CASSWGDEQYF. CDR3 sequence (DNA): TGTGCCAGCAGTTGGGGGGACGAGCAGTACTTC.

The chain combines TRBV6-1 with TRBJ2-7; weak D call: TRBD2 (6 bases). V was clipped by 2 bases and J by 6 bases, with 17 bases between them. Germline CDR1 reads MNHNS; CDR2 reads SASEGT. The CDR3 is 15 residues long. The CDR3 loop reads CASSEFASAGVEQYF. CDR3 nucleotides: TGTGCCAGCAGTGAATTCGCTAGCGCAGGAGTCGAGCAGTACTTC.

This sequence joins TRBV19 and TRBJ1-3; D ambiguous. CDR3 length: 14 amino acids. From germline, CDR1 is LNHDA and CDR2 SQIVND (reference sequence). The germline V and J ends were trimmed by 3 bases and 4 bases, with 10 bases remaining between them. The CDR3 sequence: CASSIAGFGNTIYF. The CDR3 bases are TGTGCCAGTAGTATTGCCGGGTTCGGAAACACCATATATTTT.

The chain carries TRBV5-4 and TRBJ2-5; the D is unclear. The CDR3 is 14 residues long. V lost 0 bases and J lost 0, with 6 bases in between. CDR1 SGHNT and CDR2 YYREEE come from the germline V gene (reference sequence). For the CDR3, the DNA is TGTGCCAGCAGCTTGGTGTCTCACCAAGAGACCCAGTACTTC. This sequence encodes CASSLVSHQETQYF.

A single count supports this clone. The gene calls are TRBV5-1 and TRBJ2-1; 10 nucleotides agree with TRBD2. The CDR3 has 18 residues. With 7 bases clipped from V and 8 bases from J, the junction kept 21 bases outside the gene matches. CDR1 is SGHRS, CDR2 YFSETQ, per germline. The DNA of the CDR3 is TGCGCCAGCGGTTTTCGAACTAGCGGGATAAGGAGGCTGGATGAGCAGTTCTTC. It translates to CASGFRTSGIRRLDEQFF.

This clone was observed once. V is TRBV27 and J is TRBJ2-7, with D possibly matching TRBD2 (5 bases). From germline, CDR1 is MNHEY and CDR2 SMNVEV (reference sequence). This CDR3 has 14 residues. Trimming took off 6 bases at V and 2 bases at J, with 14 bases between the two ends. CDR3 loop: CASRLGNGAYEQYF. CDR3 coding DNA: TGTGCCAGCAGGCTTGGCAACGGGGCCTACGAGCAGTACTTC.

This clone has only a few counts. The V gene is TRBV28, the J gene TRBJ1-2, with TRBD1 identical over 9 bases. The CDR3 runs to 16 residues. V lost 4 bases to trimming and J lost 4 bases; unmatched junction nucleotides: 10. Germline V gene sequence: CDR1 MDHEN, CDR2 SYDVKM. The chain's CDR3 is CASSSQEGQGSYGYTF. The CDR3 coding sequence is TGTGCCAGCAGTTCCCAAGAAGGACAGGGGTCCTATGGCTACACCTTC.

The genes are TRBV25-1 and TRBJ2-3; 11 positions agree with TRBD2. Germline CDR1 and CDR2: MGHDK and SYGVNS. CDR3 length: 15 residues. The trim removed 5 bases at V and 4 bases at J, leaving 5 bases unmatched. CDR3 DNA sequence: TGTGCCAGCAGTCTTAGCGGGAGGGGAGCAGATACGCAGTATTTT. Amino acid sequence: CASSLSGRGADTQYF.

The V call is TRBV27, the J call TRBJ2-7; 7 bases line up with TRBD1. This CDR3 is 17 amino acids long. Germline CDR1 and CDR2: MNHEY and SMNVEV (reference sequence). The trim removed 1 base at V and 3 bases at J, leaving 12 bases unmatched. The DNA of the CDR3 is TGTGCCAGCAGTTTATTAGGAGCCGGGACAGAGCACTACGAGCAGTACTTC. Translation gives CASSLLGAGTEHYEQYF.

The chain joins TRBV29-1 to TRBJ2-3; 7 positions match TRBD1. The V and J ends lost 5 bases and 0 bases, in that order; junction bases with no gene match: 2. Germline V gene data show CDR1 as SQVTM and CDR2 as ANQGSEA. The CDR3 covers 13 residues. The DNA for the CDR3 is TGCAGCGTTTGGACAGGTAGCACAGATACGCAGTATTTT. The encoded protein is CSVWTGSTDTQYF.

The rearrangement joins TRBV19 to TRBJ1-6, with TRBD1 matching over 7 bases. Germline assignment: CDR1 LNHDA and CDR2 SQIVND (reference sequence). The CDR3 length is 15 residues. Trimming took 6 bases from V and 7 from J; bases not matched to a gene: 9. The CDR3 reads CASRPSGQTNSPLHF. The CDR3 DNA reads TGTGCCAGTAGGCCATCGGGACAGACGAATTCACCCCTCCACTTT.

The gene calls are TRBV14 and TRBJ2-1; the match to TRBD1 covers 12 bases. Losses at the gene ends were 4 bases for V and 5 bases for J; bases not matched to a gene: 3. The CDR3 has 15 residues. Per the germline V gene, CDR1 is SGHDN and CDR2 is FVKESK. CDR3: CASSRGQGANNEQFF. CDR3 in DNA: TGTGCCAGCAGCCGGGGACAGGGGGCCAACAATGAGCAGTTCTTC. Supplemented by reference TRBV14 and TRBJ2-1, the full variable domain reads EAGVTQFPSHSVIEKGQTVTLRCDPISGHDNLYWYRRVMGKEIKFLLHFVKESKQDESGMPNNRFLAERTGGTYSTLKVQPAELEDSGVYFCASSRGQGANNEQFFGPGTRLTVL.

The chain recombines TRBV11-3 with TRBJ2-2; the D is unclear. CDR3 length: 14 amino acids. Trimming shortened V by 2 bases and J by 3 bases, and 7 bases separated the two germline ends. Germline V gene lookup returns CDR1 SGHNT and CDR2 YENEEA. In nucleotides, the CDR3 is TGTGCCAGCAGCTTACAGACACACACCGGGGAGCTGTTTTTT. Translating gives CASSLQTHTGELFF.